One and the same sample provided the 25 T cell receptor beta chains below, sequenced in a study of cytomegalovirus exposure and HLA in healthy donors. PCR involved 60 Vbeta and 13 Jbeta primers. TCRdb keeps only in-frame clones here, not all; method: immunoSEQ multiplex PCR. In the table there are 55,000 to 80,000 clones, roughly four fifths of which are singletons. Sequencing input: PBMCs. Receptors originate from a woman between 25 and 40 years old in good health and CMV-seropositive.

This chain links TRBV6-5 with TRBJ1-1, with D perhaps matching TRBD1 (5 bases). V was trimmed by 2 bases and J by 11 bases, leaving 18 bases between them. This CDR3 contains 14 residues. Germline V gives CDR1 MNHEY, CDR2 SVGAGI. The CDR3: CASSYSRDSPAAFF. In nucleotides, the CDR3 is TGTGCCAGCAGTTACAGCCGGGACTCCCCGGCGGCTTTCTTT.

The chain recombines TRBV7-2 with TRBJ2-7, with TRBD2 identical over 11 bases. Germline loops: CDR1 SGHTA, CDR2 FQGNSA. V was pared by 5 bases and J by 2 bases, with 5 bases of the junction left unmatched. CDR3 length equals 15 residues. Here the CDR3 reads CASSPLAGGTYEQYF. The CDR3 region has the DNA TGTGCCAGCAGCCCTCTAGCGGGAGGCACCTACGAGCAGTACTTC.

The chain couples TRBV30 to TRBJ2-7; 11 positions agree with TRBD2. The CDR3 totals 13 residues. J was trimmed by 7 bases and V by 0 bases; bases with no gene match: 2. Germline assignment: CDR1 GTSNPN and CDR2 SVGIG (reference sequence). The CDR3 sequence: CAWSVRLAGEQYF. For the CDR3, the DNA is TGTGCCTGGAGTGTCCGACTAGCGGGGGAGCAGTACTTC.

The CDR3 nucleotides are TGCGCCAGCAGCTGGACTAGCAGCTCCTACAATGAGCAGTTCTTC. Encoded protein: CASSWTSSSYNEQFF. This chain links TRBV5-1 with TRBJ2-1; 8 bases fit TRBD2. The CDR3 length is 15 residues. Germline CDR1 and CDR2: SGHRS and YFSETQ. Trimming cost V 3 bases and J 0 bases; bases outside gene matches: 2.

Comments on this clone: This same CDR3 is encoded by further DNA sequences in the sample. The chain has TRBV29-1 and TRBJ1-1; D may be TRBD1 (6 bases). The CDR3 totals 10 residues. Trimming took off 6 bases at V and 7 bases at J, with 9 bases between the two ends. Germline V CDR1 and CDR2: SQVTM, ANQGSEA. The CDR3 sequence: CSVRGDEAFF. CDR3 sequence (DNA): TGCAGCGTCAGGGGCGATGAAGCTTTCTTT.

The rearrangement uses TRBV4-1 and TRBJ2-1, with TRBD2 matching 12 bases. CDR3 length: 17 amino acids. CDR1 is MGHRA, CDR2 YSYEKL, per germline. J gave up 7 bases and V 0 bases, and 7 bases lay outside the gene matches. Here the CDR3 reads CASSQDWLAGGRNEQFF. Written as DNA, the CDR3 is TGCGCCAGCAGCCAAGACTGGCTAGCGGGAGGGCGTAATGAGCAGTTCTTC.

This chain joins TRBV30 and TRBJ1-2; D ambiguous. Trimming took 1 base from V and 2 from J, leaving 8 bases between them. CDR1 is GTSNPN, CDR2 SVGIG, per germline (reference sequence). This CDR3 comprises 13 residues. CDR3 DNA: TGTGCCTGGAGTGGGACTGAGAACTATGGCTACACCTTC. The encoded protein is CAWSGTENYGYTF.

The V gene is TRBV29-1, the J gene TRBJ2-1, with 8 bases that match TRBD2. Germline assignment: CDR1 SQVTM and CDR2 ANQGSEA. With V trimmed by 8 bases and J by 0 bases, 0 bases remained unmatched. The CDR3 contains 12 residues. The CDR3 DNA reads TGCAGCAGCGGGAGCTCCTACAATGAGCAGTTCTTC. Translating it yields CSSGSSYNEQFF.

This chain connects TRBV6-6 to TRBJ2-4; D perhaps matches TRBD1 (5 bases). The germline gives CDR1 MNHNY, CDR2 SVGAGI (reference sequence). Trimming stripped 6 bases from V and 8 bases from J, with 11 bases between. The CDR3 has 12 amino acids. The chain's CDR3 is CASSPKGYIQYF. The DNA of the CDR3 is TGTGCCAGCAGCCCCAAGGGGTACATTCAGTACTTC.

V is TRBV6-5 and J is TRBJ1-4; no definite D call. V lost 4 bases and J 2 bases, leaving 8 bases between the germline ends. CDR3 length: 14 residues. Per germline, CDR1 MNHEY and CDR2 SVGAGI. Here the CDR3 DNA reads TGTGCCAGCAGTTGGAGTCGGACTAATGAAAAACTGTTTTTT. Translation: CASSWSRTNEKLFF.

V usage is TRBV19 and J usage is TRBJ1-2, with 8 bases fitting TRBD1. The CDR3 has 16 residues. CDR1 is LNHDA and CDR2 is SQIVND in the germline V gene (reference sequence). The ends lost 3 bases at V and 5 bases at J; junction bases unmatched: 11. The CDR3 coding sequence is TGTGCCAGTAGTATCCCCACGACAGGGGAGGAATATGGCTACACCTTC. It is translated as CASSIPTTGEEYGYTF.

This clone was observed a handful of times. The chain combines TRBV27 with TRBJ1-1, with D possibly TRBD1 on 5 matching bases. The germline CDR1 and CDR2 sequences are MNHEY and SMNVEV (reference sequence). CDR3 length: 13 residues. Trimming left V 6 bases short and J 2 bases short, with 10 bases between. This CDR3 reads CASSRRENTEAFF. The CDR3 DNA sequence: TGTGCCAGCAGCCGCAGGGAAAACACTGAAGCTTTCTTT.

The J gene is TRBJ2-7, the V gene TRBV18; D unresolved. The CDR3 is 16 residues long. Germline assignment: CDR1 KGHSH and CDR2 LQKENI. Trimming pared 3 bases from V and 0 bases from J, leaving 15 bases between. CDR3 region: CASSPRPSSSSYEQYF. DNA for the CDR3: TGTGCCAGCTCACCTCGACCTTCTTCTAGCTCCTACGAGCAGTACTTC.

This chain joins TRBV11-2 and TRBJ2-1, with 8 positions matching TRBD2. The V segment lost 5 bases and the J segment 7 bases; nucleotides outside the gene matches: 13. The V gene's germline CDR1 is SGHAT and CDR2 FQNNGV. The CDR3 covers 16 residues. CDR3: CASSGKLAGGPNEQFF. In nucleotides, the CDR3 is TGTGCCAGCAGCGGCAAGCTGGCGGGAGGTCCTAATGAGCAGTTCTTC.

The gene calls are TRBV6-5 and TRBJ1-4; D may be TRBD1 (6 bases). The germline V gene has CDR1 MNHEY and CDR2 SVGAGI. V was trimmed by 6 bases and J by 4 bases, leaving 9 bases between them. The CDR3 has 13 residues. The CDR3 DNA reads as TGTGCCAGCAGGGACAGCGTTAATGAAAAACTGTTTTTT. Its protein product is CASRDSVNEKLFF.

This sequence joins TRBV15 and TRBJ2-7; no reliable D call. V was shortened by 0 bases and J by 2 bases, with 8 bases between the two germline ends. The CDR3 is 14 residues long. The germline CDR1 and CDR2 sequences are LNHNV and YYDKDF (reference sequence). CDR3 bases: TGTGCCACCAGCAGAGAGGCCATTGCCTACGAGCAGTACTTC. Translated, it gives CATSREAIAYEQYF.

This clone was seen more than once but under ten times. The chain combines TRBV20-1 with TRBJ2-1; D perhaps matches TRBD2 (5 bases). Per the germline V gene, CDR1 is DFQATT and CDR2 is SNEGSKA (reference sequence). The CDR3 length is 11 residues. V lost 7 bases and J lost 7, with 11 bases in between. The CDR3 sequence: CSEQSGNEQFF. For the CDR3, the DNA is TGCAGTGAGCAAAGCGGAAATGAGCAGTTCTTC.

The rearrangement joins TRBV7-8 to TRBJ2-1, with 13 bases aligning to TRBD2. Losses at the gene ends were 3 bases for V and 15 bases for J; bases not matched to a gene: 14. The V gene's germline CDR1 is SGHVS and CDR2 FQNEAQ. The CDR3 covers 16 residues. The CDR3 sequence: CASSFPGLAGARELFF. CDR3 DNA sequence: TGTGCCAGCAGCTTCCCAGGACTAGCGGGAGCCCGTGAGTTGTTCTTC. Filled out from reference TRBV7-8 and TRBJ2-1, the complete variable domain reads GAGVSQSPRYKVAKRGQDVALRCDPISGHVSLFWYQQALGQGPEFLTYFQNEAQLDKSGLPSDRFFAERPEGSVSTLKIQRTQQEDSAVYLCASSFPGLAGARELFFGPGTRLTVL.

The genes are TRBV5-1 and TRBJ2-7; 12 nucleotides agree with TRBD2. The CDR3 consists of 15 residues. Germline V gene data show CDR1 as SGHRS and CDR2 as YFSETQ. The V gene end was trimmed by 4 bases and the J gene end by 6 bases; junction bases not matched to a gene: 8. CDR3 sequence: CASSLMTSGSSEQYF. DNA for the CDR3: TGCGCCAGCAGCCTTATGACTAGCGGGAGTAGCGAGCAGTACTTC.

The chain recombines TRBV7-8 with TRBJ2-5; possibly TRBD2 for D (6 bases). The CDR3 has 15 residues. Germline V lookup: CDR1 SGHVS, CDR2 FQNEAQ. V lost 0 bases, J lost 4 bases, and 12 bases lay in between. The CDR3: CASSLAGGGAETQYF. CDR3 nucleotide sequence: TGTGCCAGCAGCTTAGCTGGTGGAGGGGCAGAGACCCAGTACTTC.

CDR3 DNA sequence: TGTGCCAGCAGTTGGACAGGGGAAGGGTTGTTAGCTTTCTTT. Amino acid sequence: CASSWTGEGLLAFF. The chain joins TRBV6-6 to TRBJ1-1; 9 bases line up with TRBD1. Germline V gives CDR1 MNHNY, CDR2 SVGAGI (reference sequence). V shed 4 bases, J shed 10 bases, and the junction held 10 bases outside the gene matches. The CDR3 sequence is 14 residues long.

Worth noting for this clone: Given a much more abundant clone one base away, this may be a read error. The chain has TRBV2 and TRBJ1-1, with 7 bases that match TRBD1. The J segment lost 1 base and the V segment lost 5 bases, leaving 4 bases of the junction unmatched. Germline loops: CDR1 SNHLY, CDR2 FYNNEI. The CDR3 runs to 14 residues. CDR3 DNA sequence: TGTGCCAGCAGTTTGAACAGGGGGAACACTGAAGCTTTCTTT. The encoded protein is CASSLNRGNTEAFF.

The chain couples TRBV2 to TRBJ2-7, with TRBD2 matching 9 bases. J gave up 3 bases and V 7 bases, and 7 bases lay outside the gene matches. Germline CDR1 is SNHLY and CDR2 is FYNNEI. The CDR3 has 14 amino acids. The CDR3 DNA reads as TGTGCCAGCACCCGGGATAGCGGGAGCTACGAGCAGTACTTC. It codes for CASTRDSGSYEQYF.

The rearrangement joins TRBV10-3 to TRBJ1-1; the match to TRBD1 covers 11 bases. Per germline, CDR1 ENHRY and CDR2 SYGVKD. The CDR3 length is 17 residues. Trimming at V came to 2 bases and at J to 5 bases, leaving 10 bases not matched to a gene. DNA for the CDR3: TGTGCCATCAGTGAGGTTCTGGGGACAGGGGGGAAGACTGAAGCTTTCTTT. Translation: CAISEVLGTGGKTEAFF.

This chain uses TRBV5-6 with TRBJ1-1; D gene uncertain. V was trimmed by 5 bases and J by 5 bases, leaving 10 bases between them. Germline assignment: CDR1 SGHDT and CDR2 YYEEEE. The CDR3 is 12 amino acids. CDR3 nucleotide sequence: TGTGCCAGCAGGTCGGGTCGTACTGAAGCTTTCTTT. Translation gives CASRSGRTEAFF.